The T cell receptor beta chain described here comes from a study of blood T cell repertoires in COVID-19. In the study overall: In each case, the material was cDNA or gDNA derived from T cells, B-cell-depleted T cells, or PBMCs.

The length of the CDR3 is 16 residues. V was clipped by 4 bases and J by 5 bases; unmatched bases: 14. CDR1 LNHDA and CDR2 SQIVND come from the germline V gene (reference sequence). As handled by the study authors: Reference gene primer amplification yielded estimated nucleated cell counts. Some clones are missing from TCRdb's copy, which holds only in-frame ones; the method was immunoSEQ multiplex PCR. V and J calls and clone size are as listed in that table; D and trimming were resolved from the DNA. The sample contains tens of thousands of clones, approximately 85% of which appear only once. Seattle's enrolled individuals joined amid active infection and were then monitored longitudinally.

The sequence came from a man between 60 and 75 years old with COVID-19, enrolled during active disease. This sequence joins TRBV19 and TRBJ2-7; 7 bases are shared with TRBD1. The sample taken for sequencing was peripheral blood. The chain's CDR3 is CASSKFSADRTHEQYF. The CDR3 bases are TGTGCCAGTAGTAAGTTTTCAGCGGACAGGACGCACGAGCAGTACTTC.